Listed here is a single T cell receptor (beta chain). This entry comes from a study of blood T cell repertoires in COVID-19. Study details: Researchers got acute and convalescent COVID-19 samples from the United States, Italy and Spain. The analysed material was cDNA or gDNA that came from T cells, B-cell-depleted T cells, or PBMCs.

In the original workflow: Amplification of reference gene primers provided the estimated nucleated cell counts. Clones were read by immunoSEQ multiplex PCR, and TCRdb kept only the in-frame ones, dropping some. The V and J calls and the clone size are those of that table, but D and trimming were determined from the DNA. This table holds approximately 200,000 clones, 83% found once. From germline, CDR1 is LNHNV and CDR2 YYDKDF (reference sequence). Germline trimming cut 0 bases from V and 4 bases from J; bases unmatched to any gene: 6. This CDR3 is 15 amino acids long. The specimen was peripheral blood. The chain carries TRBV15 and TRBJ2-7; TRBD1 agrees at 7 bases. The receptor was isolated from a woman in her forties or fifties with acute or convalescent COVID-19. The CDR3 region has the DNA TGTGCCACCAGCAGAGATACAGGGGCCGGTTACGAGCAGTACTTC. It yields the protein CATSRDTGAGYEQYF. Filled out from reference TRBV15 and TRBJ2-7, the complete variable domain reads DAMVIQNPRYQVTQFGKPVTLSCSQTLNHNVMYWYQQKSSQAPKLLFHYYDKDFNNEADTPDNFQSRRPNTSFCFLDIRSPGLGDTAMYLCATSRDTGAGYEQYFGPGTRLTVT.